This entry is about one T cell receptor (beta chain). Its recognized antigen is unknown. It has no much larger one-base neighbor in the sample; base qualities were not kept. All donors were healthy Caucasians. Three pairs of female monozygotic twins, all aged 18 to 29 years, were included in the twin cohort. CD4+ and CD8+ T cell populations were isolated with positive isolation kits from Invitrogen. The library was made by 5' RACE. The instrument was an Illumina HiSeq 2000. A universal primer binding site was added through template switching, and the final cDNA carried a unique molecular identifier so that TCR cDNA molecules could be counted accurately. Specific primers in the conserved constant-segment region were used to synthesize first-strand cDNA for TCR alpha and beta chains. To control for contamination, every cDNA library carried two barcodes: a SMART-Mk sample barcode plus Illumina barcodes. TruSeq adapter sequences along with Illumina sample barcodes were introduced in two successive PCR steps. TCR alpha and beta cDNA libraries were sequenced on the Illumina HiSeq platform with custom primers. As for the original processing: MiGEC was used to process raw reads and extract unique molecular identifiers, and MiXCR was used to find CDR3 positions. Recombination models were inferred per individual with the repgenHMM and IGoR tools using an EM algorithm. Shared clonotypes were analyzed with the tcR package in R, and sharing was normalized by the product of cloneset sizes. To study raw recombination free of thymic and clonal selection effects, out-of-frame nonproductive sequences were analyzed. The public sequencing data were trimmed at Q25 with fastp and processed into clonotypes with MiXCR by TCRdb, which kept only in-frame beta chains. All rows with the same CDR3 protein become a single entry with the most common DNA and genes. For this entry, the V and J calls and clone size follow TCRdb and not the study's own pipeline. For this sample there are 400,000 to 500,000 distinct CDR3 sequences; approximately 14% appear just once. The ten top clones hold approximately 1% of the sample.

The sample is drawn from a study of identical twins (dated by TCRdb to the mid-2010s). As for the study more broadly: TCR alpha and beta repertoires from monozygotic twins, unrelated adults of various ages and cord blood were deep-sequenced to test whether fetal clonotypes persist. To rule out contamination, replicate twin experiments were performed at different times with different library preparation protocols. Broad study findings and their caveats: Because the same donors could not be followed over many years, conclusions were based on cross-sectional statistical analysis. Recombination models systematically underestimated out-of-frame TCR alpha sharing in monozygotic twins but agreed with sharing between unrelated individuals. A weaker excess of twin sharing was found in beta out-of-frame sequences because the signal-to-noise ratio was lowered by fewer shared sequences. Out-of-frame TCR alpha sequences shared between twins showed an excess of low generation-probability sequences compared with coincidental sharing between unrelated individuals. Invariant T cells such as MAIT and iNKT could partly confound zero-insertion analyses, although diverse VJ usage argued against such confounding for most clonotypes. Abundant cord blood beta clonotypes had fewer insertions, young adult naive repertoires showed a similar but weaker trend, and memory repertoires showed no such trend.

Inclusive of the bounding cysteine and phenylalanine, the CDR3 is 14 residues long. Just the 42-base CDR3 DNA is kept, in frame starting at base 1. Trimming removed 0 bases from V and 5 bases from J, leaving 11 bases between the germline ends. Sequences SGHRS (CDR1) and YFSETQ (CDR2) are obtained from the germline V gene. The sample was also reused in another study, on yellow fever vaccine responses in identical twins. The second study's paper adds: According to the authors, the vaccine-induced T cell response in identical twins seemed to be partly convergent and partly specific to each individual. In identical twins, the study followed T cell clones that responded to the vaccine with precision.

This sequence originates from a young woman in good health. Sequencing was done on a sample of CD4+ T cells sorted from blood. Recombination joined TRBV5-1 with TRBJ1-1; TRBD1 could be the D gene, as 5 bases match. The CDR3 region has the sequence CASSLETGRTEAFF. The DNA reads TGCGCCAGCAGCTTGGAAACAGGTAGGACTGAAGCTTTCTTT. The CDR3, completed at both ends by the reference TRBV5-1 and TRBJ1-1 genes, gives the full variable domain KAGVTQTPRYLIKTRGQQVTLSCSPISGHRSVSWYQQTPGQGLQFLFEYFSETQRNKGNFPGRFSGRQFSNSRSEMNVSTLELGDSALYLCASSLETGRTEAFFGQGTRLTVV.